The next 22 T cell receptor beta chains were all read from a single sample in a study of blood T cell repertoires in COVID-19. Method: immunoSEQ multiplex PCR; TCRdb's copy keeps in-frame clones and lacks some. Among roughly 150,000 clones listed, roughly 80% were seen once. Sequencing was done on a sample of PBMCs or T cells enriched from blood (not recorded which). Receptors were obtained from a woman in her fifties or sixties who had recovered from COVID-19.

In its sample, this clone was seen once. The CDR3 bases are TGCGCCAGCAGCCCAAATCCCAACAGGGACACCGGGGAGCTGTTTTTT. It specifies CASSPNPNRDTGELFF. The V call is TRBV5-1, the J call TRBJ2-2, with TRBD1 as a possible D gene (6 bases). The CDR3 runs to 16 residues. With 4 bases removed from V and 3 bases from J, the gap between germline ends came to 16 bases. The germline V gene encodes CDR1 SGHRS and CDR2 YFSETQ.

The chain couples TRBV18 to TRBJ1-1; 7 nucleotides agree with TRBD1. With 3 bases clipped from V and 5 bases from J, the junction kept 6 bases outside the gene matches. CDR1 is KGHSH and CDR2 is LQKENI in the germline V gene. This CDR3 comprises 14 residues. For the CDR3, the DNA is TGTGCCAGCTCACCGTCCAGGGGGAGGACTGAAGCTTTCTTT. This codes for CASSPSRGRTEAFF.

This sequence joins TRBV21-1 and TRBJ2-7; the table's D call, TRBD2, was not checked against the DNA. TRBV21-1 constitutes a pseudogene. The CDR3 consists of 15 residues. CDR3 region: CASSNALPSSYEQYF. The CDR3 DNA sequence: TGTGCCAGCAGCAACGCCCTACCGAGCTCCTACGAGCAGTACTTC.

The CDR3 sequence is CASSLVHEANTEAFF. The CDR3 coding sequence is TGTGCCAGCAGCTTAGTGCACGAAGCGAACACTGAAGCTTTCTTT. V is TRBV7-8 and J is TRBJ1-1; D is uncertain. Trimming took 1 base from V and 1 from J, leaving 10 bases between them. Germline CDR1 and CDR2: SGHVS and FQNEAQ. This CDR3 region has 15 residues. The whole variable domain, filled in from reference TRBV7-8 and TRBJ1-1, reads GAGVSQSPRYKVAKRGQDVALRCDPISGHVSLFWYQQALGQGPEFLTYFQNEAQLDKSGLPSDRFFAERPEGSVSTLKIQRTQQEDSAVYLCASSLVHEANTEAFFGQGTRLTVV.

The genes are TRBV6-5 and TRBJ1-5; TRBD1 agrees at 8 bases. The germline V gene has CDR1 MNHEY and CDR2 SVGAGI. This CDR3 spans 15 amino acids. V dropped 3 bases and J dropped 4; count of bases not matched to a gene: 5. The CDR3 coding sequence is TGTGCCAGCAGTTATGCAGGGGGCCCTAATCAGCCCCAGCATTTT. It is translated as CASSYAGGPNQPQHF.

The chain recombines TRBV5-6 with TRBJ1-2; TRBD1 matches 7 bases. The CDR3 is 15 residues long. Trimming removed 8 bases from V and 1 base from J; junction bases left unmatched: 11. Germline V gene lookup returns CDR1 SGHDT and CDR2 YYEEEE. This CDR3 is CASLSGTEGNYGYTF. The CDR3 coding sequence is TGTGCCAGTCTGTCAGGGACAGAGGGTAACTATGGCTACACCTTC.

V usage is TRBV5-1 and J usage is TRBJ2-1; the match to TRBD2 covers 9 bases. The CDR3 is 16 amino acids. Germline CDR1 is SGHRS and CDR2 is YFSETQ. V trimming: 2 bases; J trimming: 8 bases; junction bases outside the gene matches: 11. For the CDR3, the DNA is TGCGCCAGCAGCTTCCTAGCGGGGAACCCCAGCCATGAGCAGTTCTTC. Translating it yields CASSFLAGNPSHEQFF.

The chain joins TRBV25-1 to TRBJ1-2, with unresolved D. Trimming removed 2 bases at V and 3 bases at J, with 16 bases between. Germline V gene sequence: CDR1 MGHDK, CDR2 SYGVNS. This CDR3 is 16 amino acids long. CDR3 bases: TGTGCCAGCAGTGAACTGGGCGGCGGGGTGGACTATGGCTACACCTTC. Protein sequence: CASSELGGGVDYGYTF.

The chain employs TRBV19 and TRBJ1-1; TRBD1 aligns across 12 bases. Trimming removed 6 bases from V and 0 bases from J; junction bases left unmatched: 5. Looked up from germline, CDR1 is LNHDA and CDR2 is SQIVND (reference sequence). The CDR3 extends over 16 amino acids. This CDR3 is CASRKGTGGMNTEAFF. The CDR3 DNA is TGTGCCAGTAGAAAAGGGACAGGGGGCATGAACACTGAAGCTTTCTTT.

V usage is TRBV30 and J usage is TRBJ1-2, with TRBD1 matching over 8 bases. The CDR3 length is 14 residues. The ends lost 4 bases at V and 0 bases at J; junction bases unmatched: 4. Germline assignment: CDR1 GTSNPN and CDR2 SVGIG (reference sequence). In nucleotides, the CDR3 is TGTGCCTGGAACCGACAGGGGACTAACTATGGCTACACCTTC. Its translation: CAWNRQGTNYGYTF.

The chain has TRBV5-1 and TRBJ2-3; maybe TRBD2 (7 bases). V shed 4 bases and J shed 5 bases, with 14 bases lying between them. The CDR3 consists of 14 residues. Germline V gene sequence: CDR1 SGHRS, CDR2 YFSETQ. The CDR3 here is CASSLRGAQDTQYF. CDR3 coding DNA: TGCGCCAGCAGCCTACGGGGGGCCCAAGATACGCAGTATTTT.

The chain joins TRBV27 to TRBJ2-4; TRBD1 is a possible D gene (5 bases). Germline-derived CDR1 and CDR2 are MNHEY and SMNVEV (reference sequence). The CDR3 runs 15 residues. Trimming cost V 5 bases and J 0 bases, with 11 bases left between them. CDR3 bases: TGTGCCAGCAGTGACAGTATGCTAGCCAAAAACATTCAGTACTTC. Its translation: CASSDSMLAKNIQYF.

The chain links TRBV7-9 to TRBJ2-1; maybe TRBD2 (7 bases). Trimming took off 5 bases at V and 0 bases at J, with 14 bases between the two ends. The CDR3 is made up of 16 amino acids. Germline V gives CDR1 SEHNR, CDR2 FQNEAQ (reference sequence). The CDR3 reads CASSPVRGGSYNEQFF. CDR3 nucleotides: TGTGCCAGCAGCCCCGTGAGGGGGGGCTCCTACAATGAGCAGTTCTTC.

The chain recombines TRBV9 with TRBJ2-1, with TRBD2 matching over 10 bases. Germline CDR1 reads SGDLS; CDR2 reads YYNGEE. The CDR3 runs 16 residues. V dropped 2 bases and J dropped 6; count of bases not matched to a gene: 8. In DNA, the CDR3 is TGTGCCAGCAGCGTGGCAATAGCGGGGGGTAGCAATGAGCAGTTCTTC. Amino acids: CASSVAIAGGSNEQFF.

The sample holds a few counts of this clone. The chain couples TRBV15 to TRBJ2-5, with a possible D match to TRBD1 (5 bases). The ends were cut back, 3 bases at V and 4 bases at J, with 6 bases in the middle. CDR3 length: 12 residues. CDR1 and CDR2 (germline): LNHNV, YYDKDF (reference sequence). CDR3 in amino acids: CATSSRGETQYF. In DNA form, the CDR3 reads TGTGCCACCAGCAGTAGGGGAGAGACCCAGTACTTC. Complete variable domain (other parts from reference TRBV15 and TRBJ2-5): DAMVIQNPRYQVTQFGKPVTLSCSQTLNHNVMYWYQQKSSQAPKLLFHYYDKDFNNEADTPDNFQSRRPNTSFCFLDIRSPGLGDTAMYLCATSSRGETQYFGPGTRLLVL.

The chain employs TRBV11-3 and TRBJ2-3; D gene uncertain. This CDR3 comprises 12 residues. Germline assignment: CDR1 SGHNT and CDR2 YENEEA. Trimming took 2 bases from V and 6 from J, leaving 6 bases between them. This CDR3 is CASSLSGDTQYF. The DNA of the CDR3 is TGTGCCAGCAGCTTATCCGGGGATACGCAGTATTTT.

This chain uses TRBV12-3 or TRBV12-4 with TRBJ1-2; possible D gene TRBD1, 5 bases. This CDR3 has 13 residues. Deletions cut 3 bases from V and 4 bases from J, with 9 bases between. The chain's CDR3 is CASSFGGFYGYTF. Here the CDR3 DNA reads TGTGCCAGCAGTTTCGGGGGGTTCTATGGCTACACCTTC.

The genes are TRBV7-2 and TRBJ1-2; D might be TRBD1 (5 bases). Germline-derived CDR1 and CDR2 are SGHTA and FQGNSA. This CDR3 comprises 15 residues. V lost 0 bases, J lost 2 bases, and 10 bases lay in between. CDR3: CASSLAGGKNYGYTF. The CDR3 DNA reads TGTGCCAGCAGCTTAGCCGGGGGGAAGAACTATGGCTACACCTTC.

V usage is TRBV19 and J usage is TRBJ2-4; 11 bases match TRBD1. V shed 1 base and J 9 bases; nucleotides not matched to a gene: 2. This CDR3 is 14 amino acids long. CDR1 and CDR2 (germline): LNHDA, SQIVND (reference sequence). The CDR3 nucleotides are TGTGCCAGTAGTATAGTGGGACAGGGGGGCATTCAGTACTTC. Translation gives CASSIVGQGGIQYF.

This clone was observed a single time. The chain uses TRBV5-1 and TRBJ2-3, with TRBD2 matching over 10 bases. V lost 3 bases, J lost 5 bases, and 12 bases stayed unmatched. CDR3 length: 17 residues. Germline values: CDR1 SGHRS, CDR2 YFSETQ. This CDR3 is CASSWGYSGRQGDTQYF. Written as DNA, the CDR3 is TGCGCCAGCAGCTGGGGATATAGCGGGAGGCAGGGAGATACGCAGTATTTT.

The gene calls are TRBV5-1 and TRBJ2-4; 7 positions match TRBD1. The CDR3 runs to 16 residues. Germline CDR1 SGHRS, CDR2 YFSETQ. J gave up 2 bases and V 3 bases, and 8 bases lay outside the gene matches. The chain's CDR3 is CASSWDGTATKNIQYF. The CDR3 region has the DNA TGCGCCAGCAGCTGGGACGGGACAGCAACCAAAAACATTCAGTACTTC. The full variable domain, in which reference TRBV5-1 and TRBJ2-4 provide the parts outside the CDR3, is KAGVTQTPRYLIKTRGQQVTLSCSPISGHRSVSWYQQTPGQGLQFLFEYFSETQRNKGNFPGRFSGRQFSNSRSEMNVSTLELGDSALYLCASSWDGTATKNIQYFGAGTRLSVL.

The CDR3 sequence is CASSQLLAGSTDTQYF. The CDR3 DNA sequence: TGCGCCAGCAGCCAATTATTGGCGGGTAGCACAGATACGCAGTATTTT. The chain links TRBV4-1 to TRBJ2-3; possible D gene TRBD2, 5 bases. The V end lost 2 bases, the J end lost 0 bases, and 12 bases lay between the germline ends. CDR3 length: 16 amino acids. Germline V gene sequence: CDR1 MGHRA, CDR2 YSYEKL.